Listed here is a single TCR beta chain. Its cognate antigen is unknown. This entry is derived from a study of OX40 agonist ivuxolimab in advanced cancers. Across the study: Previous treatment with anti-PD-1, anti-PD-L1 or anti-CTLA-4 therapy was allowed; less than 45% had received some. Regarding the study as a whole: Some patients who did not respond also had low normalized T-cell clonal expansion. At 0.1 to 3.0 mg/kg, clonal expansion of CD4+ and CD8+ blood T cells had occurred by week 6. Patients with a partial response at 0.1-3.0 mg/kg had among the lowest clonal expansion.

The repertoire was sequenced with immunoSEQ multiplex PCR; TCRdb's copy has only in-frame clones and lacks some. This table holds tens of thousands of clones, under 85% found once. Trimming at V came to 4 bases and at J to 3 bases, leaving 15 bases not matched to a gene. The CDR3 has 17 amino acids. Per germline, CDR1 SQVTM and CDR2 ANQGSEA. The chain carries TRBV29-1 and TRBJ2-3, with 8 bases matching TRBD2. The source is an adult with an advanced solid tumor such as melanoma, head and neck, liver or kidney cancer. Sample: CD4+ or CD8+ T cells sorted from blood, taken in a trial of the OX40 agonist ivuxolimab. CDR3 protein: CSVVPTSGRGDTDTQYF. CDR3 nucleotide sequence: TGCAGCGTTGTCCCGACTTCTGGGCGGGGGGATACAGATACGCAGTATTTT.